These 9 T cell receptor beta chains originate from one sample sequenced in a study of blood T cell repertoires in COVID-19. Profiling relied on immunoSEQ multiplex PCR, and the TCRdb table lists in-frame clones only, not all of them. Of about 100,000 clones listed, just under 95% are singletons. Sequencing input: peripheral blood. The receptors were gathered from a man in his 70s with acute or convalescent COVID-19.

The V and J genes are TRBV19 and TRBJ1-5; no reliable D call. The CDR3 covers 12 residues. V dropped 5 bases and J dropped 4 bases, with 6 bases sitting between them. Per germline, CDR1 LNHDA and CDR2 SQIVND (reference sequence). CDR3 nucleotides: TGTGCCAGTAGTCTCGGGAATCAGCCCCAGCATTTT. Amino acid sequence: CASSLGNQPQHF.

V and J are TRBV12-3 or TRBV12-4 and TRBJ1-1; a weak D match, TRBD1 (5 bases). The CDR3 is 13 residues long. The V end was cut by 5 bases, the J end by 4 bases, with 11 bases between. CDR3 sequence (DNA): TGTGCCAGCAGTCCTCAGGGAGGCACTGAAGCTTTCTTT. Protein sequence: CASSPQGGTEAFF.

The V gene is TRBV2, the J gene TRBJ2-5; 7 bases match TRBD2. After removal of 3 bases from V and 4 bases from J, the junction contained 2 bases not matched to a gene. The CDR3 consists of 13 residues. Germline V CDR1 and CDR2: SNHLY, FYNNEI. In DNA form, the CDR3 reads TGTGCCAGCAGTGAGGCTAGCGGAGAGACCCAGTACTTC. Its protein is CASSEASGETQYF.

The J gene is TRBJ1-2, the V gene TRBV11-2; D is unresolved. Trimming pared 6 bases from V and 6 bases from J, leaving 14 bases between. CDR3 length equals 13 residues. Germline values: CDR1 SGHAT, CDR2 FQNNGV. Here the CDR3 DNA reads TGTGCCAGCAGAAACATTGAGGCAGATGGCTACACCTTC. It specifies CASRNIEADGYTF. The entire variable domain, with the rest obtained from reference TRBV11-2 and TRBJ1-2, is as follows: EAGVAQSPRYKIIEKRQSVAFWCNPISGHATLYWYQQILGQGPKLLIQFQNNGVVDDSQLPKDRFSAERLKGVDSTLKIQPAKLEDSAVYLCASRNIEADGYTFGSGTRLTVV.

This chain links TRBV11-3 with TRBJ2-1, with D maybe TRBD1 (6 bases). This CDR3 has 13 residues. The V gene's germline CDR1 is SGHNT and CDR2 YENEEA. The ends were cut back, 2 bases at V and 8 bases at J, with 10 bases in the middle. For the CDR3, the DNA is TGTGCCAGCAGCTTACCCACAGGGTATGAGCAGTTCTTC. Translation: CASSLPTGYEQFF.

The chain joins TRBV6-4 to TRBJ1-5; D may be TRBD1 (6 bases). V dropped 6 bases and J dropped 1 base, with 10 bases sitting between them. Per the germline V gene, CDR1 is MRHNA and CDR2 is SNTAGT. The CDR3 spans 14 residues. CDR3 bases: TGTGCCAGCAGCCCACAGGGAAGCAATCAGCCCCAGCATTTT. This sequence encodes CASSPQGSNQPQHF.

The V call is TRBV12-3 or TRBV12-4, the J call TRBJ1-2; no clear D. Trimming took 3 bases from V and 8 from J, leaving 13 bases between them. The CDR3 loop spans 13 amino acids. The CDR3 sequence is CASSFRQAAGYTF. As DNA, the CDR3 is TGTGCCAGCAGTTTTAGGCAGGCAGCCGGCTACACCTTC.

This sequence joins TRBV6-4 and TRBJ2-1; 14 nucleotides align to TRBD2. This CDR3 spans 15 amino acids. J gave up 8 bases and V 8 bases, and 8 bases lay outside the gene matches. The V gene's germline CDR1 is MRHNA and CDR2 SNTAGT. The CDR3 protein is CASGTSGGPLHEQFF. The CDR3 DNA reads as TGTGCCAGCGGGACTAGCGGGGGCCCGCTCCATGAGCAGTTCTTC.

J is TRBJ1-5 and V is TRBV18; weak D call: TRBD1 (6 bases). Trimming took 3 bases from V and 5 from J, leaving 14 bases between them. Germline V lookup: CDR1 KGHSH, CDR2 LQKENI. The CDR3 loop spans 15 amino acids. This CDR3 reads CASSPQGGPHQPQHF. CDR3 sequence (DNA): TGTGCCAGCTCACCCCAAGGGGGTCCTCATCAGCCCCAGCATTTT.